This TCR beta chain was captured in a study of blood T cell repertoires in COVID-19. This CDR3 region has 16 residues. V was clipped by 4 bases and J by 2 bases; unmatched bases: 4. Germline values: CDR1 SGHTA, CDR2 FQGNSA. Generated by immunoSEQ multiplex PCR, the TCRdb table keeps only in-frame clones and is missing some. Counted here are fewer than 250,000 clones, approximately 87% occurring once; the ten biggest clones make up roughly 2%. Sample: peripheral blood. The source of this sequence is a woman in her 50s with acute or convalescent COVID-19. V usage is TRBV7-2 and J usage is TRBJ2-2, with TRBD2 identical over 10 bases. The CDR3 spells CASSSRLAGNTGELFF. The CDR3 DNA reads TGTGCCAGCAGCTCGAGACTAGCGGGTAACACCGGGGAGCTGTTTTTT.